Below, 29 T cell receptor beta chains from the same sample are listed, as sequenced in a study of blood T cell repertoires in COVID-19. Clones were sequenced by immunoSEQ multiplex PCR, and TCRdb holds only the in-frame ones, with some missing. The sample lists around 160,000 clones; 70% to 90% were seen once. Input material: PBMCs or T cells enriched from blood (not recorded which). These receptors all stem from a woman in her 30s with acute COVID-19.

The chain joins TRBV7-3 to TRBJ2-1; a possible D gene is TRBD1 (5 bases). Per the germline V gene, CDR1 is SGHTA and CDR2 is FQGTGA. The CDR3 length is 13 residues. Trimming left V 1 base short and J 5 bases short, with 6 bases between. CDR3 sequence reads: CASSLSRDNEQFF. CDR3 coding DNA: TGTGCCAGCAGCTTAAGCAGGGACAATGAGCAGTTCTTC.

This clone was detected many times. The CDR3 loop reads CASSAMGGYEQYF. CDR3 nucleotides: TGTGCCAGTAGTGCCATGGGGGGGTACGAGCAGTACTTC. This chain uses TRBV19 with TRBJ2-7; TRBD2 matches 7 bases. Germline CDR1 and CDR2: LNHDA and SQIVND (reference sequence). The CDR3 covers 13 residues. V dropped 5 bases and J dropped 4; count of bases not matched to a gene: 5.

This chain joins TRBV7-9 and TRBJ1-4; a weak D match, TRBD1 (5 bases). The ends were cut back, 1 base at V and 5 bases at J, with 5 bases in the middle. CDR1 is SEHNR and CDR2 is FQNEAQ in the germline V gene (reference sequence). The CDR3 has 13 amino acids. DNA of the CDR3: TGTGCCAGCAGCTTAGGACAGAATGAAAAACTGTTTTTT. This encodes CASSLGQNEKLFF.

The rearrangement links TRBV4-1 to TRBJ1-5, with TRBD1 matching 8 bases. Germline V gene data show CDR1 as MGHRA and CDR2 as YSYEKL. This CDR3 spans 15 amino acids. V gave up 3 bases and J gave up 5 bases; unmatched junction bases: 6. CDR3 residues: CASSQAQGADQPQHF. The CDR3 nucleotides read TGCGCCAGCAGCCAGGCTCAGGGGGCGGATCAGCCCCAGCATTTT.

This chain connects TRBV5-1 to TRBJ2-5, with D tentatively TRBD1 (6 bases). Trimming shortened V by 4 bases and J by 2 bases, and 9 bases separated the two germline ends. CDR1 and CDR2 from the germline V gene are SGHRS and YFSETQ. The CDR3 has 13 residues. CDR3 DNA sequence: TGCGCCAGCAGCAGGACAGCTCAAGAGACCCAGTACTTC. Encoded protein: CASSRTAQETQYF.

The CDR3, as DNA: TGTGCCAGCAGCCAAGATTTCGGGATTGGCTACACCTTC. Protein product: CASSQDFGIGYTF. The V and J genes are TRBV14 and TRBJ1-2; D is ambiguous. CDR1 SGHDN and CDR2 FVKESK come from the germline V gene. V lost 0 bases to trimming and J lost 7 bases, with 9 bases between them. This CDR3 is built from 13 residues.

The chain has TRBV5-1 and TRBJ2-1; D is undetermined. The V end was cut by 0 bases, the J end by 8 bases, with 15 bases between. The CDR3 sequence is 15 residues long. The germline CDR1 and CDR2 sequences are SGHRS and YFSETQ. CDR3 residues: CASSLEPGFEHEQFF. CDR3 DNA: TGCGCCAGCAGCTTGGAACCAGGTTTTGAGCATGAGCAGTTCTTC.

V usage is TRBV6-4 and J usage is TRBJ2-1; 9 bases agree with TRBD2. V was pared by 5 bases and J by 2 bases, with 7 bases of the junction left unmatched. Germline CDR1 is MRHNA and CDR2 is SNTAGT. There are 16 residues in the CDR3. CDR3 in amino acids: CASSPRSSGAYNEQFF. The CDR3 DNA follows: TGTGCCAGCAGTCCCAGGTCTAGCGGGGCCTACAATGAGCAGTTCTTC.

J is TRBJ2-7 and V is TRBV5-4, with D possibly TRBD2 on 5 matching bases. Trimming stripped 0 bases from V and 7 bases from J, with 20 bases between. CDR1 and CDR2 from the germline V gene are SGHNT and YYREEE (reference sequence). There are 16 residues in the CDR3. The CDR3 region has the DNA TGTGCCAGCAGCTTGGTGTCCGGACTCATAATTTGGGAGCAGTACTTC. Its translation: CASSLVSGLIIWEQYF.

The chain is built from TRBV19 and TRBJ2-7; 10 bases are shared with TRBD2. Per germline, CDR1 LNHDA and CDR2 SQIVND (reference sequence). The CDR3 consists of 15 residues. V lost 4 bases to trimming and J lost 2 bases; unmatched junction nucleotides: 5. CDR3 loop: CASSTGTSATYEQYF. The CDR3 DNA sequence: TGTGCCAGTAGTACAGGGACTAGCGCGACCTACGAGCAGTACTTC.

The CDR3 sequence: CAISSGTGDYEQYF. The CDR3 DNA reads TGTGCCATCAGCTCCGGGACAGGGGACTACGAGCAGTACTTC. This rearrangement joins TRBV10-3 to TRBJ2-7; 10 bases agree with TRBD1. The germline V gene encodes CDR1 ENHRY and CDR2 SYGVKD. The V gene end was trimmed by 6 bases and the J gene end by 3 bases; junction bases not matched to a gene: 5. The CDR3 sequence is 14 residues long.

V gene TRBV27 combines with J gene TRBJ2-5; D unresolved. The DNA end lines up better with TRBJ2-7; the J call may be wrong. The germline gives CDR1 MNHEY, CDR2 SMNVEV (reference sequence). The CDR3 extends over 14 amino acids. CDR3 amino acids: CASSSRQSSYEQYF. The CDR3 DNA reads TGTGCCAGCAGTTCCAGGCAAAGCTCCTACGAGCAGTACTTC.

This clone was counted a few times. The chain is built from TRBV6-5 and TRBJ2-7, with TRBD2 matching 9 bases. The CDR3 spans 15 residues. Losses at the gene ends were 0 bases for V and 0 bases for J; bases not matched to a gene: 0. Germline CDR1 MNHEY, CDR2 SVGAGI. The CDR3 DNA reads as TGTGCCAGCAGTTACTCTAGCGGGAGCTCCTACGAGCAGTACTTC. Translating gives CASSYSSGSSYEQYF.

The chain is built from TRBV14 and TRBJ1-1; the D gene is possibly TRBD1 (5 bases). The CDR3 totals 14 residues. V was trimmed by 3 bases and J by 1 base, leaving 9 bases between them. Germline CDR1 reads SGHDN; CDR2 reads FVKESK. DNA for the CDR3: TGTGCCAGCAGCCATTCTGGACAGAACACTGAAGCTTTCTTT. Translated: CASSHSGQNTEAFF. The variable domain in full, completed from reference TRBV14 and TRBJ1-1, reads EAGVTQFPSHSVIEKGQTVTLRCDPISGHDNLYWYRRVMGKEIKFLLHFVKESKQDESGMPNNRFLAERTGGTYSTLKVQPAELEDSGVYFCASSHSGQNTEAFFGQGTRLTVV.

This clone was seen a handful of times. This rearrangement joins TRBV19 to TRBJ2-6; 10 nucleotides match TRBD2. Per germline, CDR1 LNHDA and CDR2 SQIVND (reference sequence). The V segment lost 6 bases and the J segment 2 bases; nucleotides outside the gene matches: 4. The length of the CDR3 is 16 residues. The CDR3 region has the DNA TGTGCCAGTAGATCACTAGCGGGGACTGGGGCCAACGTCCTGACTTTC. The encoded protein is CASRSLAGTGANVLTF.

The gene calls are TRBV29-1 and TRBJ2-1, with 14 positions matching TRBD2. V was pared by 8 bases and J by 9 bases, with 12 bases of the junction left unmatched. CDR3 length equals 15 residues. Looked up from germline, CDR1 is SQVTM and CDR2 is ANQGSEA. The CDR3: CSLLTGTSGSFEQFF. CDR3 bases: TGCAGCTTGCTGACAGGGACTAGCGGGAGTTTTGAGCAGTTCTTC.

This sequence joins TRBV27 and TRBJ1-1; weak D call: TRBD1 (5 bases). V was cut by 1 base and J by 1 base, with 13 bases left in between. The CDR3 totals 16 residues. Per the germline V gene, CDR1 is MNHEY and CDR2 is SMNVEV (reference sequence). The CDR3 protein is CASSLWAGFGNTEAFF. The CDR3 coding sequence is TGTGCCAGCAGTTTATGGGCAGGGTTTGGGAACACTGAAGCTTTCTTT.

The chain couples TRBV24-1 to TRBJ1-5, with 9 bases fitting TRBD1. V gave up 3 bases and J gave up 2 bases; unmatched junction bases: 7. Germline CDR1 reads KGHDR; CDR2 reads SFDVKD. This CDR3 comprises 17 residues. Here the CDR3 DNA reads TGTGCCACCAGTGATCCGTGGACAGGGGAAGGCAATCAGCCCCAGCATTTT. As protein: CATSDPWTGEGNQPQHF.

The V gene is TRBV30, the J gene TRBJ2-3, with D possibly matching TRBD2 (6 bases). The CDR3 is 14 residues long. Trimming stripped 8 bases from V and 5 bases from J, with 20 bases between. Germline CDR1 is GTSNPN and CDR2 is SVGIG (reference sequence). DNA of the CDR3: TGTGCCCGGAACGACGGGAGTAGTTTAGATACGCAGTATTTT. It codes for CARNDGSSLDTQYF.

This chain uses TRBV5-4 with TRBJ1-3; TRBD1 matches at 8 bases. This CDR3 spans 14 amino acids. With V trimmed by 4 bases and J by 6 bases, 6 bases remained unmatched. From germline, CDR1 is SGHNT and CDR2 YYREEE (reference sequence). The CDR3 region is CASSPGTGENTIYF. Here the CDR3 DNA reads TGTGCCAGCAGCCCTGGGACAGGAGAAAACACCATATATTTT.

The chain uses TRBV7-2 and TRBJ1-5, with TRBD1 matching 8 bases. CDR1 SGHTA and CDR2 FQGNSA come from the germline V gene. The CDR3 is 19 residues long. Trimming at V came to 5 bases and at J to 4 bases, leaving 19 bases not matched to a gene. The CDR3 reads CASSLKRGQGARGNQPQHF. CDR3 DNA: TGTGCCAGCAGCCTCAAAAGAGGGCAGGGGGCAAGGGGGAATCAGCCCCAGCATTTT.

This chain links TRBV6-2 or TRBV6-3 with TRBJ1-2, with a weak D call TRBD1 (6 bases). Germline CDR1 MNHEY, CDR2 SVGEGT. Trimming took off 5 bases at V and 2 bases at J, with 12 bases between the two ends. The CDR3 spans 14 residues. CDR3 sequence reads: CASSTTGYNYGYTF. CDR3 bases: TGTGCCAGCAGTACAACAGGGTACAACTATGGCTACACCTTC.

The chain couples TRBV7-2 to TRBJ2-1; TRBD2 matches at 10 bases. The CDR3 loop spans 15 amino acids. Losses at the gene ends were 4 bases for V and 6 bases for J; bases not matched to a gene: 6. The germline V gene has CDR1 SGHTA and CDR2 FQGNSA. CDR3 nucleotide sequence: TGTGCCAGCAGCTCGCTAGCGGGAGTCCCCAATGAGCAGTTCTTC. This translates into CASSSLAGVPNEQFF.

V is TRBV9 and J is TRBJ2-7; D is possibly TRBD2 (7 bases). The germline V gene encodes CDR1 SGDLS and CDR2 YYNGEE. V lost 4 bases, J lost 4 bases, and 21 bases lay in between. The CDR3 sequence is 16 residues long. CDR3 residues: CASSPGGGGAGYEQYF. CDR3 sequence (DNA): TGTGCCAGCAGCCCCGGAGGTGGGGGGGCGGGTTACGAGCAGTACTTC.

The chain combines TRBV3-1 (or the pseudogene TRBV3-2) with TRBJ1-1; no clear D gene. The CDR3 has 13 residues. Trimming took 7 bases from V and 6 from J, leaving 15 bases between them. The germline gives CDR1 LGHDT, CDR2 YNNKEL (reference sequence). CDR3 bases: TGTGCCAGCAAAGGCGGGCGGGTCGCTGAAGCTTTCTTT. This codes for CASKGGRVAEAFF.

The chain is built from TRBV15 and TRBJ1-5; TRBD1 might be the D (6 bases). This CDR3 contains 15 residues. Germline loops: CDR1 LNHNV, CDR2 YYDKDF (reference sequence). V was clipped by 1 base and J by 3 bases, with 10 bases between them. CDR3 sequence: CATSRVTGHNQPQHF. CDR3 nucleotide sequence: TGTGCCACCAGCAGAGTTACAGGGCACAATCAGCCCCAGCATTTT.

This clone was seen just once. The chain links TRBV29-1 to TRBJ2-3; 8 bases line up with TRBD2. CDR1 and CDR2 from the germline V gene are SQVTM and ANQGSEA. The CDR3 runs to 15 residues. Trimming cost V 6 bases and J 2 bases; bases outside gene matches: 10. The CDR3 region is CSVKGLAGPTDTQYF. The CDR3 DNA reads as TGCAGCGTCAAAGGCCTAGCGGGTCCCACAGATACGCAGTATTTT.

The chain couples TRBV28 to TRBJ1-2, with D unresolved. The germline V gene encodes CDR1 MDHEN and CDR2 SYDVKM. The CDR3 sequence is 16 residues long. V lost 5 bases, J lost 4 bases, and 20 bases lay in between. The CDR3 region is CASSPPRREGIYGYTF. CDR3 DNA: TGTGCCAGCAGTCCACCCCGGCGGGAGGGCATCTATGGCTACACCTTC.

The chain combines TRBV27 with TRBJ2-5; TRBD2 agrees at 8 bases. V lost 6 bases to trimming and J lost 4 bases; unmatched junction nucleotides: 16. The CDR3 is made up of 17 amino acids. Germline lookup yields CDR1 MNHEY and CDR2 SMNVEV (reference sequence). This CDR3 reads CASRGPSSGSGRETQYF. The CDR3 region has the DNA TGTGCCAGCAGAGGACCCTCAAGCGGGAGTGGAAGAGAGACCCAGTACTTC.